This is a list of T cell receptor beta chains from one sample in a study of blood T cell repertoires in COVID-19. TCRdb's table, derived via immunoSEQ multiplex PCR, lists solely in-frame clones and lacks some. The table shows tens of thousands of clones, with under 90% occurring only once. Sample: peripheral blood. The receptor source for this set is a human donor in a cohort sampled during active COVID-19. The CDR3 runs from the conserved cysteine through the conserved F or W. Each record gives: J gene, D gene, V gene, clone size, CDR3 DNA, CDR3 protein. D genes are given only for firm matches. The listing skips clone size in some rows; elsewhere it reads once, few, many or a size class.

>TRBJ1-1|.|TRBV11-3|.
TGTGCCAGCAGACTTACAGTCAGGGGCTTGAACACTGAAGCTTTCTTT
CASRLTVRGLNTEAFF
>TRBJ1-6|TRBD1|TRBV6-4|.
TGTGCCAGCAGAAAGGGACAGGGGAATTCACCCCTCCACTTT
CASRKGQGNSPLHF
>TRBJ2-7|TRBD1|TRBV29-1|.
TGCAGCGCCGGGACAGCCTCCTACGAGCAGTACTTC
CSAGTASYEQYF
>TRBJ1-1|.|TRBV7-3|.
TGTGCCAGCAGCTTAAACCCCGGAGACACTGAAGCTTTCTTT
CASSLNPGDTEAFF
>TRBJ1-3|.|TRBV5-1|.
TGCGCCAGCAGCGGCCAGGGACACTCTGGAAACACCATATATTTT
CASSGQGHSGNTIYF
>TRBJ1-1|TRBD1|TRBV18|.
TGTGCCAGCTCACCACCAAACCTTGATCGACAGGGTGGTGCTTTCTTT
CASSPPNLDRQGGAFF
>TRBJ2-1|.|TRBV4-3|.
TGCGCCAGCAGCCCCCAGGAACGGGGGGCGGGAAATGAGCAGTTCTTC
CASSPQERGAGNEQFF
>TRBJ1-2|TRBD1|TRBV3-1/TRBV3-2|.
TGTGCCAGCAGCCCGGGACAGATTTATGGCTACACCTTC
CASSPGQIYGYTF
>TRBJ1-4|TRBD1|TRBV5-5|.
TGTGCCAGCAGCTTGGGGGGACAGATTAATGAAAAACTGTTTTTT
CASSLGGQINEKLFF
>TRBJ2-3|.|TRBV5-8|.
TGTGCCAGCAGTCGTGTAACTAGCCTGGCTAGCACAGATACGCAGTATTTT
CASSRVTSLASTDTQYF
>TRBJ1-1|.|TRBV5-6|.
TGTGCCAGCAGCGTAGGACCTCCGGGAGAAGCTTTCTTT
CASSVGPPGEAFF
>TRBJ1-5|.|TRBV6-6|.
TGTGCCAGCAGTTACTCGGGCAGGGGCAATCAGCCCCAGCATTTT
CASSYSGRGNQPQHF
>TRBJ2-4|.|TRBV7-2|once
TGTGCCAGCAGCTTAGTTGCTTCGGGGAACGCCAAAAACATTCAGTACTTC
CASSLVASGNAKNIQYF
>TRBJ1-3|TRBD1|TRBV5-4|once
TGTGCCAGCAGCCACTGGGGACAGGGAAGCTCTGGAAACACCATATATTTT
CASSHWGQGSSGNTIYF
>TRBJ2-2|TRBD1|TRBV9|once
TGTGCCAGCAGCGTAGGACAGGGGCGGACCGGGGAGCTGTTTTTT
CASSVGQGRTGELFF
>TRBJ1-5|TRBD1|TRBV19|.
TGTGCCAGTAGTATTGGGACAGGGCTCGGTCAGCCCCAGCATTTT
CASSIGTGLGQPQHF
>TRBJ1-6|.|TRBV19|.
TGTGCCAGTAACTACAGGGAAGTTGGTTCACCCCTCCACTTT
CASNYREVGSPLHF
>TRBJ2-3|.|TRBV5-5|once
TGTGCCAGTTCCGGAGGGGGGGCAGATACGCAGTATTTT
CASSGGGADTQYF
>TRBJ2-7|TRBD1|TRBV6-5|once
TGTGCCAGCAGACGACAGGGGTCCTACGAGCAGTACTTC
CASRRQGSYEQYF
>TRBJ2-7|TRBD1|TRBV19|.
TGTGCCAGTAGCACGCCGGGACAGGGTCGACACGAGCAGTACTTC
CASSTPGQGRHEQYF
>TRBJ2-7|.|TRBV7-9|once
TGTGCCAGCAGCATGTGGACTAACGGGCAGTACTTC
CASSMWTNGQYF
>TRBJ2-3|.|TRBV5-6|once
TGTGCCAGCAGTCCGGGCCTCCCCGGGAAAAGCACAGATACGCAGTATTTT
CASSPGLPGKSTDTQYF
>TRBJ1-1|TRBD1|TRBV6-2/TRBV6-3|.
TGTGCCAGCAGCCCAGGGGGGAGGGGCACTGAAGCTTTCTTT
CASSPGGRGTEAFF
>TRBJ1-2|.|TRBV5-5|.
TGTGCCAGCAGCTTGAGGGGAAGCTATGGCTACACCTTC
CASSLRGSYGYTF
>TRBJ2-7|.|TRBV28|.
TGTGCCAGCAGTTCCGGACAGCTTGGGGAGCAGTACTTC
CASSSGQLGEQYF
>TRBJ2-1|TRBD2|TRBV5-5|.
TGTGCCAGCAGCCTGGGGGGGGCCTACAATGAGCAGTTCTTC
CASSLGGAYNEQFF
>TRBJ1-6|TRBD1|TRBV27|.
TGTGCCAGCAGTTTAAAGGCAGGGGGCTCGAATTCACCCCTCCACTTT
CASSLKAGGSNSPLHF
>TRBJ1-3|.|TRBV27|.
TGTGCCAGCGCCTCCACACCTGGAAACACCATATATTTT
CASASTPGNTIYF
>TRBJ2-7|TRBD1|TRBV7-6|.
TGTGCCAGCAGCCTCTCGGGGACAGGGATCTACGAGCAGTACTTC
CASSLSGTGIYEQYF
>TRBJ1-5|TRBD1|TRBV12-3/TRBV12-4|.
TGTGCCACCAGGCGGCAGGGGGAGCAGCCCCAGCATTTT
CATRRQGEQPQHF
>TRBJ1-3|TRBD1|TRBV3-1/TRBV3-2|.
TGTGCCAGCATCAGGACAGGGGGAAACACCATATATTTT
CASIRTGGNTIYF
>TRBJ1-1|TRBD1|TRBV7-9|once
TGTGCCAGCAGCTCTTCCGGGACAGGGACGGCTGAAGCTTTCTTT
CASSSSGTGTAEAFF
>TRBJ1-6|.|TRBV7-9|.
TGTGCCAGCAGCCCTACCCGGCAGGGGAATTCACCCCTCCACTTT
CASSPTRQGNSPLHF
>TRBJ2-7|TRBD1|TRBV5-6|.
TGTGCCAGCAGCTTGTCCGCGACAGGGGGCTACGAGCAGTACTTC
CASSLSATGGYEQYF
>TRBJ2-1|.|TRBV20-1|.
TGCAGTGCGTCCGATGTGGGCGAGTTCTTC
CSASDVGEFF
>TRBJ1-1|TRBD1|TRBV6-5|few
TGTGCCGGAAGGATGGACAGGGGGGAGAAAGCTTTCTTT
CAGRMDRGEKAFF
>TRBJ1-4|.|TRBV19|once
TGTGCCAGTAGTATATCCGGGTTTCGGGAAAAACTGTTTTTT
CASSISGFREKLFF
>TRBJ2-7|.|TRBV30|.
TGTGCCTGGAGTATGACAGCCTACGAGCAGTACTTC
CAWSMTAYEQYF
>TRBJ2-5|.|TRBV5-1|.
TGCGCCAGCAGCTTGGCGGACAACTCGTTAAAAGAGACCCAGTACTTC
CASSLADNSLKETQYF
>TRBJ2-1|.|TRBV5-1|.
TGCGCCAGCAGCTACAGCGGGCCCTCCTACAATGAGCAGTTCTTC
CASSYSGPSYNEQFF
>TRBJ1-5|TRBD1|TRBV10-3|.
TGTGCCATCAGTGACACGGACAGGGGGTATCAGCCCCAGCATTTT
CAISDTDRGYQPQHF
>TRBJ2-2|.|TRBV24-1|.
TGTGCCACCAGTGGGTCATCAGTTATCTGGGGCTTGGGCACCGGGGAGCTGTTTTTT
CATSGSSVIWGLGTGELFF
>TRBJ2-3|.|TRBV5-1|.
TGCGCCAGCAGGGGGCCTGGCAGCACAGATACGCAGTATTTT
CASRGPGSTDTQYF
>TRBJ2-5|.|TRBV11-2|.
TGTGCCAGCAGCTTAGACTCTAGCGCCCAGACCCAGTACTTC
CASSLDSSAQTQYF
>TRBJ1-6|TRBD1|TRBV2|.
TGTGCCAGCAGTCAGGGGGCTGGATCCGACTCACCCCTCCACTTT
CASSQGAGSDSPLHF
>TRBJ1-1|TRBD1|TRBV10-3|few
TGTGCCATCAGTACGGACAGGGGGACTGAAGCTTTCTTT
CAISTDRGTEAFF
>TRBJ1-1|.|TRBV18|.
TGTGCCAGCTCCCTTCAGGGAAACACTGAAGCTTTCTTT
CASSLQGNTEAFF
>TRBJ2-7|.|TRBV10-1|.
TGCGCCAGCGTAGAAGGAGACAGCTCCTACGAGCAGTACTTC
CASVEGDSSYEQYF
>TRBJ1-2|.|TRBV19|.
TGTGCCAGCTGCTACAGGGAACTATATGGCTACACCTTC
CASCYRELYGYTF
>TRBJ2-1|.|TRBV10-1|.
TGCGCCAGCAGTGAGGGCTTCCCCTGGAATGAGCAGTTCTTC
CASSEGFPWNEQFF
>TRBJ1-3|.|TRBV7-9|.
TGTGCCAGCAGCCTTGGACTGCTGGAGGGAAACACCATATATTTT
CASSLGLLEGNTIYF
>TRBJ1-4|TRBD1|TRBV28|.
TGTGCCAGCAGAGGCTGGGGACAGGGGGCGCGAGGGTATAATGAAAAACTGTTTTTT
CASRGWGQGARGYNEKLFF
>TRBJ1-1|TRBD1|TRBV30|.
TGTGCCTGGGGCGGACAGGATAGGTATGAAGCTTTCTTT
CAWGGQDRYEAFF
>TRBJ1-6|TRBD1|TRBV7-9|.
TGTGCCAGCAGCTCGGGACAGAGCTCCTATAATTCACCCCTCCACTTT
CASSSGQSSYNSPLHF